This note documents a single TCR beta chain sequence. These data belong to a study of blood T cell repertoires in COVID-19. Study in general: Specimens from acute and convalescent COVID-19 originated in the United States, Italy and Spain. Sources were T cells, B-cell-depleted T cells, or PBMCs; the material itself was cDNA or gDNA.

V was shortened by 0 bases and J by 2 bases, with 12 bases between the two germline ends. The length of the CDR3 is 15 residues. Per germline, CDR1 SGHRS and CDR2 YFSETQ. In the original analysis: It was from reference gene primer amplification that nucleated cell counts were estimated. Clones were sequenced by immunoSEQ multiplex PCR, and TCRdb holds only the in-frame ones, with some missing. V and J calls and clone size are given by that table; D and trimming were obtained from the DNA. This table holds under 450,000 clones, 89% found once. The source material was peripheral blood. The clonotype comes from a woman between 40 and 50 years old with COVID-19, enrolled during active disease. The chain employs TRBV5-1 and TRBJ2-7, with D possibly matching TRBD2 (6 bases). CDR3 nucleotides: TGCGCCAGCAGCTTGGTTGGGGGAGGCACCTACGAGCAGTACTTC. Protein sequence: CASSLVGGGTYEQYF.